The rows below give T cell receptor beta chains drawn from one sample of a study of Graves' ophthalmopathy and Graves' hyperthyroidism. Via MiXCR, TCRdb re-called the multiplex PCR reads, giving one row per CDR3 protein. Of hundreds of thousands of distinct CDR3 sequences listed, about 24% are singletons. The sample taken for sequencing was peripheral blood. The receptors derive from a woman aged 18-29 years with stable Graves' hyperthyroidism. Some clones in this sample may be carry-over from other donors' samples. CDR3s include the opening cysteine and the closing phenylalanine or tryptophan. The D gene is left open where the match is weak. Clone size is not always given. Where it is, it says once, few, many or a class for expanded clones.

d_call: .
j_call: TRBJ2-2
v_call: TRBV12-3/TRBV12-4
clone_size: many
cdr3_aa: CASSPSGELFF
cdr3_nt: TGTGCCAGCAGTCCCTCCGGGGAGCTGTTTTTT

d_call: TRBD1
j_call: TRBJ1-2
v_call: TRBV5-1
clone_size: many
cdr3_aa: CASSLGVGTGDYGYTF
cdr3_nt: TGCGCCAGCAGCTTGGGGGTCGGGACAGGGGACTATGGCTACACCTTC

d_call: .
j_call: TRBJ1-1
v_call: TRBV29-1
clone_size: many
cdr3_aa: CSVEDWAKAWNTEAFF
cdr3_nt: TGCAGCGTTGAAGATTGGGCCAAGGCCTGGAACACTGAAGCTTTCTTT

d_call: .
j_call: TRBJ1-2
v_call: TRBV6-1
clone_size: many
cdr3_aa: CASSDFFGNYGYTF
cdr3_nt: TGTGCCAGCAGTGACTTCTTCGGGAACTATGGCTACACCTTC

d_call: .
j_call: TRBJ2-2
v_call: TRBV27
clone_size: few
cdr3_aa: CASSLSYGRDTYFGGELFF
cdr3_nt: TGTGCCAGCAGTTTATCTTACGGGCGGGACACATACTTTGGCGGGGAGCTGTTTTTT

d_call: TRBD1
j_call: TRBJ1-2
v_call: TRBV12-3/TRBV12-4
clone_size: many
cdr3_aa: CASSFHRGSNYGYTF
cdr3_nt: TGTGCCAGCAGCTTTCACAGGGGGTCTAACTATGGCTACACCTTC

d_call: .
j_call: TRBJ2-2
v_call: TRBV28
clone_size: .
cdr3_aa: CASSLAALNTGELFF
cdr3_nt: TGTGCCAGCAGTTTAGCGGCATTGAACACCGGGGAGCTGTTTTTT

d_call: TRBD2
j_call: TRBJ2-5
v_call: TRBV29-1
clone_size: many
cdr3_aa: CSVSSGRAYETQYF
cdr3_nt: TGCAGCGTTTCTAGCGGGAGGGCCTATGAGACCCAGTACTTC

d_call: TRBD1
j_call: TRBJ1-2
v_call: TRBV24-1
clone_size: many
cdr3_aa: CATTLQGAYGYTF
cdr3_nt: TGTGCCACCACGCTACAGGGGGCCTATGGCTACACCTTC

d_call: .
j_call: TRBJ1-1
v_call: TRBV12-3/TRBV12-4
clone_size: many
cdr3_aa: CASSLTVVVTEAFF
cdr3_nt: TGTGCCAGCAGTTTGACAGTGGTAGTCACTGAAGCTTTCTTT

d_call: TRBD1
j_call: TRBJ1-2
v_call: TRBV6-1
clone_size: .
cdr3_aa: CASRPGQINYGYTF
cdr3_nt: TGTGCCAGCAGACCGGGACAGATCAACTATGGCTACACCTTC

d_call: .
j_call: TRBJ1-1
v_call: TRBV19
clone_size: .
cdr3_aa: CASALKGHMMNTEAFF
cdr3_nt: TGTGCCAGTGCTCTCAAAGGGCATATGATGAACACTGAAGCTTTCTTT

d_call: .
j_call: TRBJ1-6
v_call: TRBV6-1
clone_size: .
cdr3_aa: CASSSPGDNSPLHF
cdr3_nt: TGTGCCAGCTCCTCTCCAGGGGATAATTCACCCCTCCACTTT

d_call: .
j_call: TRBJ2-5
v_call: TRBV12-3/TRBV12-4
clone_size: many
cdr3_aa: CASSFVGTQYF
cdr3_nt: TGTGCCAGCAGTTTCGTAGGGACGCAGTACTTC

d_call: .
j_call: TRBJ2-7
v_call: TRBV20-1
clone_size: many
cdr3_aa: CSARDAGPDEQYF
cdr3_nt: TGCAGTGCTAGAGATGCGGGACCAGACGAGCAGTACTTC

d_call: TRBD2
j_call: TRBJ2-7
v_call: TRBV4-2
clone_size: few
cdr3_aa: CASSQDQGGYYEQYF
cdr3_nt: TGTGCCAGCAGCCAAGATCAGGGAGGGTACTACGAGCAGTACTTC

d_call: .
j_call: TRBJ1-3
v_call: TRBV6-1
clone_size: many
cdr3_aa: CATGGRGVHSGNTIYF
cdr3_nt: TGTGCCACGGGGGGCAGGGGAGTCCACTCTGGAAACACCATATATTTT

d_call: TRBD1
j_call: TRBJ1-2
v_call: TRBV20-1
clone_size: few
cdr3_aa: CSARDRDRGDYGYTF
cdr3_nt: TGCAGTGCTAGAGATCGGGACAGGGGGGACTATGGCTACACCTTC

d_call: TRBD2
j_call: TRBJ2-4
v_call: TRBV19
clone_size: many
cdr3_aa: CASTSTSGRYSKNIQYF
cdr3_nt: TGTGCCAGTACCTCGACTAGCGGGAGATATAGCAAAAACATTCAGTACTTC

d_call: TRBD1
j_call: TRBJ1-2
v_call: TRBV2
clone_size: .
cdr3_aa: CASSATGTGLRGYTF
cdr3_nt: TGTGCCAGCAGCGCCACCGGGACAGGTTTGCGGGGCTACACCTTC

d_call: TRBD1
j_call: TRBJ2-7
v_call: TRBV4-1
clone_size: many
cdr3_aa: CASSQGQGASYEQYF
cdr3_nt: TGCGCCAGCAGCCAAGGACAGGGCGCCAGCTACGAGCAGTACTTC

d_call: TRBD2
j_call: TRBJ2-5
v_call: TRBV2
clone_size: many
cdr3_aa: CASSLQKSGMETQYF
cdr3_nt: TGTGCCAGCAGTCTTCAAAAGAGCGGGATGGAGACCCAGTACTTC

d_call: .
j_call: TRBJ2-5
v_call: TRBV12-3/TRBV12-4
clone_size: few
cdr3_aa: CASSLSHVRREETQYF
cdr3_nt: TGTGCCAGCAGTTTAAGTCACGTTAGACGGGAGGAGACCCAGTACTTC

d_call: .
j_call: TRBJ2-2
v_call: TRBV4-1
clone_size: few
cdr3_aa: CASSQRTMRFGELFF
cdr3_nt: TGCGCCAGCAGCCAAAGGACTATGAGGTTCGGGGAGCTGTTTTTT

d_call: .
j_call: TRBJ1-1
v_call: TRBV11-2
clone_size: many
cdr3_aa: CASSLEWAGITEAFF
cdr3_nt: TGTGCCAGCAGCTTAGAATGGGCAGGGATCACTGAAGCTTTCTTT

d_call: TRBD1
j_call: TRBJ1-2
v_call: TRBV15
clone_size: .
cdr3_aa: CATSRGNQGAYGYTF
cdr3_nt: TGTGCCACCAGCAGAGGCAATCAGGGGGCCTATGGCTACACCTTC

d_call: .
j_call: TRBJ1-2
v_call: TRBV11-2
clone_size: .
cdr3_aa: CASSSKPREGGRGYTF
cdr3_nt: TGTGCCAGCAGCTCCAAGCCCAGGGAAGGAGGCCGTGGCTACACCTTC

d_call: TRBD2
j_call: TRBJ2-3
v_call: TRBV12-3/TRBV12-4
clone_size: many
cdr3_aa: CASTPALKTSGAQYF
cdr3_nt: TGTGCCAGCACCCCCGCCCTTAAGACTAGCGGGGCGCAGTATTTT

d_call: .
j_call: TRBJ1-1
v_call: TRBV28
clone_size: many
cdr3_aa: CASRGMNTEAFF
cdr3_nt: TGTGCCAGCAGGGGGATGAACACTGAAGCTTTCTTT

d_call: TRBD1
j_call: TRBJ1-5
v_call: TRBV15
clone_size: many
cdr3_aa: CATSRGRGPINQPQHF
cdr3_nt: TGTGCCACCAGCAGAGGCAGGGGGCCAATCAATCAGCCCCAGCATTTT

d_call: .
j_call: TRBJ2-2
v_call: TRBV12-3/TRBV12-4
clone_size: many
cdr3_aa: CASSRGGQSNTGELFF
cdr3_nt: TGTGCCAGCAGTAGGGGGGGACAGTCGAACACCGGGGAGCTGTTTTTT

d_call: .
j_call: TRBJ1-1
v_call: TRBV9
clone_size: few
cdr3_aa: CASSSGAASTEAFF
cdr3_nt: TGTGCCAGCTCATCAGGGGCCGCGAGCACTGAAGCTTTCTTT

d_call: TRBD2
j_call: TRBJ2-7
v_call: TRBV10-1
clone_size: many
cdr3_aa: CAASDLASGNDEQYF
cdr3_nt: TGCGCCGCCAGTGATTTGGCTAGCGGGAACGACGAGCAGTACTTC

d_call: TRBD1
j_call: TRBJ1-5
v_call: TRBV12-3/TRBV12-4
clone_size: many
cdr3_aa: CASSTTGGLNQPRHF
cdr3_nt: TGTGCCAGCTCAACAACAGGGGGCCTAAATCAGCCCCGGCATTTT

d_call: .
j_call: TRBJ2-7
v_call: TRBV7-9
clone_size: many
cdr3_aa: CASSLGLVTYEQYF
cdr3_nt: TGTGCCAGCAGCTTAGGCCTAGTCACCTACGAGCAGTACTTC

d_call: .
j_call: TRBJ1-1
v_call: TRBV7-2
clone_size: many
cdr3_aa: CASRDPNLEAFF
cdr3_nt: TGTGCCAGCAGGGACCCCAATCTTGAAGCTTTCTTT

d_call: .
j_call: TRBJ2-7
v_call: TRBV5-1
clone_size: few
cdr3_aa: CASRGAHEQYF
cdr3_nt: TGCGCCAGCAGGGGAGCCCACGAGCAGTACTTC

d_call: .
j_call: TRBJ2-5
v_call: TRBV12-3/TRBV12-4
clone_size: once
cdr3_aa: CASSSQGLYQETQYF
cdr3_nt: TGTGCCAGCAGTTCCCAGGGGCTGTACCAAGAGACCCAGTACTTC

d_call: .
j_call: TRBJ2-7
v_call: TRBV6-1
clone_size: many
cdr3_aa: CASSDEGENEQYF
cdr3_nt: TGTGCCAGCAGTGATGAGGGGGAGAACGAGCAGTACTTC

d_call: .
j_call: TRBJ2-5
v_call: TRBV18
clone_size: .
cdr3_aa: CTSSRFYSQETQYF
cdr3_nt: TGTACCAGCTCACGGTTCTACAGCCAAGAGACCCAGTACTTC

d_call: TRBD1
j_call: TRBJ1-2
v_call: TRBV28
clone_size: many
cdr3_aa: CASSRDRHGYTF
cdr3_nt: TGTGCCAGCAGTAGGGACAGACATGGCTACACCTTC

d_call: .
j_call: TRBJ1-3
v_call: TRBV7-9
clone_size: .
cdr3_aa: CASSPPGFEGNTIYF
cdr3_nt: TGTGCCAGCAGCCCCCCGGGATTTGAAGGAAACACCATATATTTT

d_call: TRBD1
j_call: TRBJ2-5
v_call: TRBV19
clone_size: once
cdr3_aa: CATNSGQGGKTQYF
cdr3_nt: TGTGCCACTAACAGCGGACAGGGCGGAAAGACCCAGTACTTC

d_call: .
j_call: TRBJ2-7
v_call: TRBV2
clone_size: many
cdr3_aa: CASNLSRGKYEQYF
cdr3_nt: TGTGCCAGCAACCTCAGCAGGGGAAAATACGAGCAGTACTTC

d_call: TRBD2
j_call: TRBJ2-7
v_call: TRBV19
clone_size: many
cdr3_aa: CASSSGGASYEQYF
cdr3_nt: TGTGCCAGTAGTAGCGGGGGGGCATCCTACGAGCAGTACTTC

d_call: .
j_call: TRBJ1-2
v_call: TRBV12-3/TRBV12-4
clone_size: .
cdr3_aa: CAGSYSPGADYGYTF
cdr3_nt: TGTGCCGGCAGTTACAGTCCGGGGGCGGACTATGGCTACACCTTC

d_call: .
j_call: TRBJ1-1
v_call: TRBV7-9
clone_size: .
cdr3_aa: CASSFYGRPNTEAFF
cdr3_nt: TGTGCCAGCAGCTTCTACGGCAGACCTAACACTGAAGCTTTCTTT

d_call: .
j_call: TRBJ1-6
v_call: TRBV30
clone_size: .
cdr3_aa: CAWNRDNNSPLHF
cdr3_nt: TGTGCCTGGAACCGGGACAACAATTCACCCCTCCACTTT

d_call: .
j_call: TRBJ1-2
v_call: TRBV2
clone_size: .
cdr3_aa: CASTLAQLGAYGYTF
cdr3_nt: TGTGCCAGCACTCTAGCCCAACTAGGGGCCTATGGCTACACCTTC

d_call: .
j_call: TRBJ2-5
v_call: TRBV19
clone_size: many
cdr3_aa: CASNKGETQYF
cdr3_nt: TGTGCCAGTAATAAGGGAGAGACCCAGTACTTC

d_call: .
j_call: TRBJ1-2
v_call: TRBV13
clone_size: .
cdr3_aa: CASSLGRPSNYGYSF
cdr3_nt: TGTGCCAGCAGCTTAGGGAGACCGTCGAACTATGGCTACAGCTTC

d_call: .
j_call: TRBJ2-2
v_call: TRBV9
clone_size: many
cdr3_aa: CASYGTFTGELFF
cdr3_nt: TGTGCCAGCTATGGAACATTTACCGGGGAGCTGTTTTTT

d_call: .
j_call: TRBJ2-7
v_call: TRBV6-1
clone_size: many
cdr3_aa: CASSEALPEATVYEQYF
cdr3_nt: TGTGCCAGCAGTGAAGCGCTTCCCGAGGCCACTGTCTACGAGCAGTACTTC

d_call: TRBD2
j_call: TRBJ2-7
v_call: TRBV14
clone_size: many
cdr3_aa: CASSQGLVVHEQYF
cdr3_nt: TGTGCCAGCAGCCAGGGACTAGTCGTACACGAGCAGTACTTC

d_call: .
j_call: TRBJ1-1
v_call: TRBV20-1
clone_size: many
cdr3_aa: CSVSGNTEAFF
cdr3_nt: TGCAGTGTTTCTGGGAACACTGAAGCTTTCTTT

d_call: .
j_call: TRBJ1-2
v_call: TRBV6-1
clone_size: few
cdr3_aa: CASSQRWDYGYTF
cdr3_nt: TGTGCCAGCAGTCAGCGGTGGGACTATGGCTACACCTTC

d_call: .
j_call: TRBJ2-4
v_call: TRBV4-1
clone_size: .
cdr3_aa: CASRRPGDIKYF
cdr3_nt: TGCGCCAGCCGACGACCCGGGGACATTAAGTACTTC

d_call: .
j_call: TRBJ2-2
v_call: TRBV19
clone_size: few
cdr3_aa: CASSMRQAPGELFF
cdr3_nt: TGTGCCAGTAGTATGCGACAGGCCCCCGGGGAGCTGTTTTTT

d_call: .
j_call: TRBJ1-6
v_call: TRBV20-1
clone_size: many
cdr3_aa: CSARAGSLGSPLHF
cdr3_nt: TGCAGTGCTAGAGCGGGAAGCCTGGGCTCACCCCTCCACTTT